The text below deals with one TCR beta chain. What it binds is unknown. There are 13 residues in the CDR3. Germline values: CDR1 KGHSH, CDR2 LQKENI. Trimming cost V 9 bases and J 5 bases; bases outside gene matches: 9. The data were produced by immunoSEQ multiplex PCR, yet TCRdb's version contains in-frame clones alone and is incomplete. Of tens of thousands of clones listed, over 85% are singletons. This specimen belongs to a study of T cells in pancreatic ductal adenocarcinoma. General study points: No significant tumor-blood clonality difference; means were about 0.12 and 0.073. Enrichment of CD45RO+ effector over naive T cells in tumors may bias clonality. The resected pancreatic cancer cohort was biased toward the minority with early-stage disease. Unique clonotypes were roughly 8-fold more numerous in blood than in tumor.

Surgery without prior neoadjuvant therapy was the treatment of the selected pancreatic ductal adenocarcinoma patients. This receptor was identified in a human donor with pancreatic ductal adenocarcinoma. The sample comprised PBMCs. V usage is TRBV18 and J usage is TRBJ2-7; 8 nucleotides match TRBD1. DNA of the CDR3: TGTGCCAGGACAGGGGTGGAGTTCGACGAGCAGTACTTC. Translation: CARTGVEFDEQYF.